The rows below give T cell receptor beta chains drawn from one sample of a study of T cells in Graves' hyperthyroidism and ophthalmopathy. MiXCR, applied by TCRdb to the multiplex PCR reads, yields one record per CDR3 protein. The sample lists over 500,000 distinct CDR3 sequences; around 15% were seen once. The sequenced sample was blood. Source of these receptors: a woman younger than 45 with Graves' ophthalmopathy. Each CDR3 is given with its conserved first and last residue. A D gene is named only where the DNA matches it firmly. Clone size, where shown, is once, few, many, or a class for clones that have expanded.

cdr3_aa	cdr3_nt	j_call	cdr3_length	v_call	clone_size	d_call
CASSIRQGPGELFF	TGTGCCAGCAGTATCCGACAGGGCCCCGGGGAGCTGTTTTTT	TRBJ2-2	14	TRBV6-2/TRBV6-3	many	TRBD1
CASSYGDRVYEQYF	TGTGCCAGCAGTTATGGGGACAGGGTCTACGAGCAGTACTTC	TRBJ2-7	14	TRBV6-2/TRBV6-3	-	TRBD1
CASSPGQSLNTEAFF	TGTGCCAGCAGCCCCGGACAGAGCTTGAACACTGAAGCTTTCTTT	TRBJ1-1	15	TRBV7-3	many	-
CASSPPGRLNYGYTF	TGTGCCAGCTCACCACCGGGCAGGCTAAACTATGGCTACACCTTC	TRBJ1-2	15	TRBV18	many	-
CASSPPPWESYNEQFF	TGTGCCAGCAGCCCCCCTCCGTGGGAGAGCTACAATGAGCAGTTCTTC	TRBJ2-1	16	TRBV7-2	many	-
CSARDYDFTGELFF	TGCAGTGCTAGGGACTACGATTTTACCGGGGAGCTGTTTTTT	TRBJ2-2	14	TRBV20-1	-	-
CASRENYNSPLHF	TGTGCCAGCAGGGAGAACTATAATTCACCCCTCCACTTT	TRBJ1-6	13	TRBV12-3/TRBV12-4	many	-
CASSSDSRYQETQYF	TGTGCCAGCAGCTCCGATAGCAGATACCAAGAGACCCAGTACTTC	TRBJ2-5	15	TRBV7-2	few	-
CASSQDPQSSGEQYF	TGCGCCAGCAGCCAAGACCCGCAGAGTAGCGGCGAGCAGTACTTC	TRBJ2-7	15	TRBV4-1	once	-
CASSSDTYGYTF	TGTGCCAGCAGCTCTGACACGTATGGCTACACCTTC	TRBJ1-2	12	TRBV5-4	few	-
CASRHPPLGYTF	TGCGCCAGCAGGCATCCTCCGCTAGGCTACACCTTC	TRBJ1-2	12	TRBV4-3	few	-
CSARAVTGLNTIYF	TGCAGTGCTAGGGCCGTGACAGGGCTGAACACCATATATTTT	TRBJ1-3	14	TRBV20-1	few	TRBD1
CASSRGGEAFF	TGTGCCAGCAGCAGGGGAGGTGAAGCTTTCTTT	TRBJ1-1	11	TRBV28	many	-
CASSSGTGSEQYF	TGTGCCAGCAGCTCAGGGACAGGGTCCGAGCAGTACTTC	TRBJ2-7	13	TRBV11-3	many	TRBD1
CASSQDLRGSRETQYF	TGTGCCAGCAGCCAAGATCTACGGGGTTCTAGGGAGACCCAGTACTTC	TRBJ2-5	16	TRBV4-2	few	-
CATNEMGVSGANVLTF	TGTGCCACCAACGAGATGGGGGTTTCCGGGGCCAACGTCCTGACTTTC	TRBJ2-6	16	TRBV6-1	few	-
CASSVDAEETQYF	TGTGCCAGCAGCGTAGATGCAGAAGAGACCCAGTACTTC	TRBJ2-5	13	TRBV9	few	-
CATNPGGTDTQYF	TGTGCCACCAATCCTGGGGGCACAGATACGCAGTATTTT	TRBJ2-3	13	TRBV24-1	few	-
CASSLLWGTSGVYEQYF	TGCGCCAGCAGCTTGTTATGGGGGACTAGCGGGGTCTACGAGCAGTACTTC	TRBJ2-7	17	TRBV5-1	many	TRBD2
CSAKPGTSGISSYNEQFF	TGCAGTGCTAAACCGGGGACTAGCGGGATTAGCTCCTACAATGAGCAGTTCTTC	TRBJ2-1	18	TRBV20-1	many	TRBD2
CAWRGQGAGTEKLFF	TGTGCCTGGAGAGGACAGGGGGCTGGTACTGAAAAACTGTTTTTT	TRBJ1-4	15	TRBV30	-	TRBD1
CASQGQPGNTIYF	TGTGCCAGTCAGGGGCAGCCTGGAAACACCATATATTTT	TRBJ1-3	13	TRBV6-4	-	-
CASSEIAGTGGQPQHF	TGTGCCAGCAGTGAGATAGCCGGGACAGGGGGTCAGCCCCAGCATTTT	TRBJ1-5	16	TRBV6-2/TRBV6-3	-	TRBD1
CASSYVPSSGNTIYF	TGTGCCAGCAGTTACGTGCCCAGCTCTGGAAACACCATATATTTT	TRBJ1-3	15	TRBV6-1	-	-
CSVELGETNTEAFF	TGCAGCGTTGAGCTGGGGGAAACGAACACTGAAGCTTTCTTT	TRBJ1-1	14	TRBV29-1	few	-
CASSLPDSQETQYF	TGTGCCAGCAGTCTCCCGGACTCCCAAGAGACCCAGTACTTC	TRBJ2-5	14	TRBV6-2/TRBV6-3	many	-
CASSLLPTGGNEQFF	TGTGCCAGCAGTTTATTACCAACAGGGGGCAATGAGCAGTTCTTC	TRBJ2-1	15	TRBV27	-	TRBD1
CASSRARGGTGEQYF	TGTGCCAGCAGTCGAGCGAGGGGAGGGACCGGCGAGCAGTACTTC	TRBJ2-7	15	TRBV12-3/TRBV12-4	-	TRBD2
CASSREGDRDRNEQFF	TGTGCCAGCAGTCGCGAGGGGGACAGGGACCGCAATGAGCAGTTCTTC	TRBJ2-1	16	TRBV5-5	many	TRBD1
CSAQRGSPLHF	TGCAGTGCCCAGAGGGGCTCACCCCTCCACTTT	TRBJ1-6	11	TRBV20-1	few	-
CASRTGVDEQYF	TGTGCCAGCAGGACAGGGGTGGACGAGCAGTACTTC	TRBJ2-7	12	TRBV28	few	TRBD1
CASSLQTSGSDEQFF	TGTGCCAGCAGCCTCCAAACTAGCGGGAGCGATGAGCAGTTCTTC	TRBJ2-1	15	TRBV11-2	many	TRBD2